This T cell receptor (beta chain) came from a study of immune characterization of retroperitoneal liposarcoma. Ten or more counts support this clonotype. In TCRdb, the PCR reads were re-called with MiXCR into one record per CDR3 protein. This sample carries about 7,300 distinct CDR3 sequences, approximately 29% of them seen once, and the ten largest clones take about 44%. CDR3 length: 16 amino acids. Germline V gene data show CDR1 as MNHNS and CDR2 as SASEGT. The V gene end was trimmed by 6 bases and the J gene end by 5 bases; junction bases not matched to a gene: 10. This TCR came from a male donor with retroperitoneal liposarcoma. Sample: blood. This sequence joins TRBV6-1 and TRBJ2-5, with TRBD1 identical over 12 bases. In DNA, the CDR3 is TGTGCCAGCAGCGCCCGGGACAGGGGGCTAAGGGAGACCCAGTACTTC. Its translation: CASSARDRGLRETQYF.